This TCR beta chain emerged from a study of regulatory and conventional T cells in RAG deficiency. Study-wide results and caveats: In Omenn syndrome, Treg and Tconv repertoires overlapped >90%. RAG-deficient patients showed markedly lower Shannon entropy and higher Simpson indices than control T-cell subsets.

The CDR3 covers 15 residues. With V trimmed by 3 bases and J by 7 bases, 10 bases remained unmatched. CDR1 and CDR2 (germline): GTSNPN, SVGIG (reference sequence). Clones were sequenced by immunoSEQ multiplex PCR, and TCRdb holds only the in-frame ones, with some missing. The sample holds approximately 30,000 clones, approximately 96% seen once. The sorted conventional CD4+ T cells were CD25-low and CD127-high, with genomic DNA sequenced. As regards this clone: Its antigen remains unidentified.

The data also belong to a second study, concerning regulatory T cells. This second report adds: Primers: 52 TRBV forward and 13 TRBJ reverse.

The genes are TRBV30 and TRBJ2-1; 9 positions match TRBD2. The sequencing input was CD25- CD4+ T cells sorted from blood. The receptor was isolated from a human donor in good health. The CDR3 here is CAWRTPGGRGNEQFF. For the CDR3, the DNA is TGTGCCTGGAGAACCCCAGGCGGGAGGGGTAATGAGCAGTTCTTC.